The 28 T cell receptor beta chains below all came from one sample that was sequenced in a study of blood T cell repertoires in COVID-19. The repertoire was sequenced with immunoSEQ multiplex PCR; TCRdb's copy has only in-frame clones and lacks some. The sample has tens of thousands of clones; about 88% are singletons. The sequencing sample was made of peripheral blood. The source of these receptors is a human donor in a cohort sampled during active COVID-19.

The genes are TRBV7-3 and TRBJ2-1; the D gene is possibly TRBD1 (6 bases). The CDR3 has 14 residues. Germline V gene lookup returns CDR1 SGHTA and CDR2 FQGTGA. Trimming removed 5 bases from V and 5 bases from J, with 13 bases in between. CDR3 sequence: CASSLSRGNNEQFF. The CDR3 DNA follows: TGTGCCAGCAGCCTTAGCAGGGGAAACAATGAGCAGTTCTTC.

This rearrangement joins TRBV11-3 to TRBJ2-1, with 9 bases identical to TRBD2. Germline V gene sequence: CDR1 SGHNT, CDR2 YENEEA. Trimming took 0 bases from V and 3 from J; bases not matched to a gene: 0. The CDR3 is made up of 15 amino acids. CDR3 protein: CASSLEAGGYNEQFF. As DNA, the CDR3 is TGTGCCAGCAGCTTAGAAGCGGGGGGCTACAATGAGCAGTTCTTC.

This clone was recorded once. The rearrangement links TRBV3-1 (or the pseudogene TRBV3-2) to TRBJ2-1; D is possibly TRBD2 (6 bases). This CDR3 contains 15 residues. V lost 2 bases to trimming and J lost 5 bases, with 13 bases between them. In germline, CDR1 is LGHDT, CDR2 YNNKEL (reference sequence). CDR3 region: CASSQFGTFHNEQFF. The CDR3 DNA follows: TGTGCCAGCAGCCAATTCGGGACTTTCCACAATGAGCAGTTCTTC.

The chain has TRBV6-5 and TRBJ2-7, with TRBD2 identical over 10 bases. V dropped 6 bases and J dropped 5; count of bases not matched to a gene: 1. The germline CDR1 and CDR2 sequences are MNHEY and SVGAGI. The CDR3 contains 12 residues. The CDR3 region is CASSLAGDEQYF. The CDR3 coding sequence is TGTGCCAGCAGCCTAGCGGGAGACGAGCAGTACTTC.

This clone came up once. J is TRBJ1-1 and V is TRBV6-6; a weak D match, TRBD1 (5 bases). V was trimmed by 2 bases and J by 1 base, leaving 11 bases between them. This CDR3 has 15 amino acids. CDR1 is MNHNY, CDR2 SVGAGI, per germline (reference sequence). CDR3 sequence reads: CASSYADKPNTEAFF. CDR3 DNA sequence: TGTGCCAGCAGTTACGCGGACAAACCGAACACTGAAGCTTTCTTT.

CDR3 residues: CASSLGGARSSYEQYF. For the CDR3, the DNA is TGCGCCAGCAGCTTAGGAGGGGCCCGGAGCTCCTACGAGCAGTACTTC. J is TRBJ2-7 and V is TRBV5-1; possibly TRBD2 for D (6 bases). The CDR3 loop spans 16 amino acids. V lost 2 bases and J lost 0, with 15 bases in between. Looked up from germline, CDR1 is SGHRS and CDR2 is YFSETQ.

CDR3 nucleotides: TGTGCCTGGACCCTGGGGACAGGGAAAAATCAGCCCCAGCATTTT. Translating it yields CAWTLGTGKNQPQHF. This chain connects TRBV30 to TRBJ1-5, with 9 bases matching TRBD1. Per the germline V gene, CDR1 is GTSNPN and CDR2 is SVGIG (reference sequence). This CDR3 comprises 15 residues. The J segment lost 4 bases and the V segment lost 4 bases, leaving 8 bases of the junction unmatched.

The chain employs TRBV7-9 and TRBJ2-1; TRBD2 agrees at 8 bases. The CDR3 extends over 15 amino acids. V shed 3 bases, J shed 7 bases, and the junction held 8 bases outside the gene matches. Germline assignment: CDR1 SEHNR and CDR2 FQNEAQ (reference sequence). CDR3 amino acids: CASSFPSGSINEQFF. As DNA, the CDR3 is TGTGCCAGCAGCTTCCCCAGCGGGAGTATAAATGAGCAGTTCTTC.

The genes are TRBV10-3 and TRBJ2-3, with 7 bases aligning to TRBD2. CDR1 is ENHRY, CDR2 SYGVKD, per germline. CDR3 size: 15 residues. Trimming removed 2 bases from V and 2 bases from J; junction bases left unmatched: 4. The CDR3 region is CAISERLADTDTQYF. The CDR3 DNA is TGTGCCATCAGTGAGAGGCTAGCGGACACAGATACGCAGTATTTT.

The gene calls are TRBV3-1 (or the pseudogene TRBV3-2) and TRBJ1-2; TRBD1 matches 9 bases. There are 13 residues in the CDR3. Trimming took 4 bases from V and 5 from J; bases not matched to a gene: 2. CDR1 is LGHDT and CDR2 is YNNKEL in the germline V gene (reference sequence). The CDR3 DNA is TGTGCCAGCAGCCGGGGACAGGGATATGGCTACACCTTC. Translation gives CASSRGQGYGYTF.

The chain combines TRBV5-4 with TRBJ1-2; TRBD1 matches 7 bases. Trimming took 0 bases from V and 8 from J; bases not matched to a gene: 4. The CDR3 covers 13 residues. Germline V gene sequence: CDR1 SGHNT, CDR2 YYREEE (reference sequence). The CDR3 reads CASSLETGRGYTF. In nucleotides, the CDR3 is TGTGCCAGCAGCTTGGAGACAGGGAGAGGCTACACCTTC.

V is TRBV3-1 (or the pseudogene TRBV3-2) and J is TRBJ2-7, with 9 bases identical to TRBD2. This CDR3 has 15 amino acids. Germline V lookup: CDR1 LGHDT, CDR2 YNNKEL (reference sequence). Trimming cost V 0 bases and J 0 bases; bases outside gene matches: 0. DNA for the CDR3: TGTGCCAGCAGCCAAGATAGCGGGAGCTCCTACGAGCAGTACTTC. This sequence encodes CASSQDSGSSYEQYF.

This clone showed up just a few times. The chain links TRBV3-1 (or the pseudogene TRBV3-2) to TRBJ1-1; D remains ambiguous. CDR1 and CDR2 from the germline V gene are LGHDT and YNNKEL (reference sequence). V shed 0 bases and J shed 3 bases, with 8 bases lying between them. This CDR3 has 14 residues. CDR3 sequence reads: CASSQERGDTEAFF. DNA of the CDR3: TGTGCCAGCAGCCAAGAAAGAGGCGACACTGAAGCTTTCTTT.

V gene TRBV18 combines with J gene TRBJ1-1; D gene unclear. The V gene's germline CDR1 is KGHSH and CDR2 LQKENI. The CDR3 sequence is 15 residues long. V was pared by 3 bases and J by 6 bases, with 17 bases between. CDR3 bases: TGTGCCAGCTCACCGAGAACACCCCGGACTTCTGAAGCTTTCTTT. It codes for CASSPRTPRTSEAFF.

The chain joins TRBV5-4 to TRBJ2-2, with 9 positions matching TRBD2. The CDR3 has 18 amino acids. Germline CDR1 is SGHNT and CDR2 is YYREEE (reference sequence). The ends lost 4 bases at V and 7 bases at J; junction bases unmatched: 17. The CDR3 DNA reads TGTGCCAGCAGCAACCTAGGCGCGGGGGGGAGCCCGTTCGGGGAGCTGTTTTTT. Encoded protein: CASSNLGAGGSPFGELFF.

The chain recombines TRBV9 with TRBJ2-5; a possible D gene is TRBD2 (5 bases). Germline-derived CDR1 and CDR2 are SGDLS and YYNGEE. CDR3 length: 13 residues. Trimming cost V 0 bases and J 5 bases, with 8 bases left between them. CDR3 protein: CASSVGGMETQYF. In DNA form, the CDR3 reads TGTGCCAGCAGCGTAGGAGGGATGGAGACCCAGTACTTC.

The chain links TRBV19 to TRBJ2-5; D might be TRBD2 (5 bases). Looked up from germline, CDR1 is LNHDA and CDR2 is SQIVND (reference sequence). The CDR3 runs 13 residues. The V gene lost 6 bases and the J gene lost 4 bases, with 12 bases spanning the gap. CDR3 nucleotides: TGTGCCAGTAGGCCCGGAGGAGGAGAGACCCAGTACTTC. Residues: CASRPGGGETQYF.

The rearrangement uses TRBV10-2 and TRBJ2-2, with 11 nucleotides matching TRBD2. The CDR3 consists of 17 residues. V was clipped by 7 bases and J by 0 bases; unmatched bases: 7. Germline V lookup: CDR1 WSHSY, CDR2 SAAADI. The CDR3 coding sequence is TGCGCCAGCACTCTGGGACTAGCGGTGGCGAACACCGGGGAGCTGTTTTTT. It encodes CASTLGLAVANTGELFF.

Here the CDR3 reads CATSSRGDRTDTQYF. CDR3 DNA sequence: TGTGCCACCAGCAGTCGGGGGGATCGCACAGATACGCAGTATTTT. This sequence joins TRBV15 and TRBJ2-3, with TRBD2 matching 7 bases. The germline V gene encodes CDR1 LNHNV and CDR2 YYDKDF (reference sequence). CDR3 length: 15 residues. J gave up 1 base and V 3 bases, and 4 bases lay outside the gene matches.

The CDR3 is CASSSGISGETQYF. In nucleotides, the CDR3 is TGTGCCAGCAGTTCGGGAATCAGCGGAGAGACCCAGTACTTC. The V and J genes are TRBV6-2 or TRBV6-3 and TRBJ2-5; tentatively, D is TRBD2 (5 bases). V lost 4 bases and J 4 bases, leaving 13 bases between the germline ends. Germline V lookup: CDR1 MNHEY, CDR2 SVGEGT. The CDR3 length is 14 residues.

The chain joins TRBV5-1 to TRBJ2-5, with 8 bases identical to TRBD2. CDR1 and CDR2 (germline): SGHRS, YFSETQ. The junction had 8 bases not matched to a gene; V was cut back by 0 bases and J by 4 bases. This CDR3 comprises 16 residues. CDR3 in DNA: TGCGCCAGCAGCTTGGGTTACGGGAGGGCCCCAGAGACCCAGTACTTC. It yields the protein CASSLGYGRAPETQYF.

The chain joins TRBV15 to TRBJ1-6; TRBD1 aligns across 8 bases. The CDR3 contains 14 residues. V lost 5 bases, J lost 5 bases, and 2 bases stayed unmatched. Germline-derived CDR1 and CDR2 are LNHNV and YYDKDF (reference sequence). This chain's CDR3 is CATSWGQDNSPLHF. The DNA of the CDR3 is TGTGCCACCAGCTGGGGACAGGATAATTCACCCCTCCACTTT.

The V gene is TRBV2, the J gene TRBJ1-1, with TRBD1 matching over 8 bases. The V segment lost 7 bases and the J segment 1 base; nucleotides outside the gene matches: 8. Germline lookup yields CDR1 SNHLY and CDR2 FYNNEI. This CDR3 has 15 amino acids. This CDR3 is CASTPRGLGNTEAFF. Here the CDR3 DNA reads TGTGCCAGCACCCCCAGGGGGCTCGGGAACACTGAAGCTTTCTTT.

CDR3 loop: CAWSVRSIWGGGDPGELFF. The DNA for the CDR3 is TGTGCCTGGAGTGTAAGGTCTATTTGGGGCGGGGGTGACCCCGGGGAGCTGTTTTTT. The rearrangement uses TRBV30 and TRBJ2-2; TRBD2 matches at 7 bases. Germline V lookup: CDR1 GTSNPN, CDR2 SVGIG (reference sequence). V was clipped by 0 bases and J by 6 bases; unmatched bases: 19. CDR3 length equals 19 residues. Full variable domain (remainder filled in from reference TRBV30 and TRBJ2-2): SQTIHQWPATLVQPVGSPLSLECTVEGTSNPNLYWYRQAAGRGLQLLFYSVGIGQISSEVPQNLSASRPQDRQFILSSKKLLLSDSGFYLCAWSVRSIWGGGDPGELFFGEGSRLTVL.

V gene TRBV27 combines with J gene TRBJ2-3, with D tentatively TRBD2 (6 bases). Germline CDR1 and CDR2: MNHEY and SMNVEV (reference sequence). This CDR3 has 15 amino acids. The germline V and J ends were trimmed by 1 base and 4 bases, with 12 bases remaining between them. The CDR3 coding sequence is TGTGCCAGCAGTTTATGGCGGGACCCCCCAGATACGCAGTATTTT. It yields the protein CASSLWRDPPDTQYF.

The V gene is TRBV7-2, the J gene TRBJ1-5, with 12 bases matching TRBD1. The CDR3 has 16 residues. After removal of 6 bases from V and 2 bases from J, the junction contained 5 bases not matched to a gene. Germline loops: CDR1 SGHTA, CDR2 FQGNSA. The CDR3 sequence: CASRRDRGLGNQPQHF. DNA for the CDR3: TGTGCCAGCAGGCGGGACAGGGGGCTGGGCAATCAGCCCCAGCATTTT.

This chain links TRBV6-5 with TRBJ2-2; 9 nucleotides agree with TRBD2. Trimming removed 7 bases from V and 7 bases from J; junction bases left unmatched: 10. The V gene's germline CDR1 is MNHEY and CDR2 SVGAGI. This CDR3 is 15 amino acids long. The chain's CDR3 is CASIRGGATNGELFF. The CDR3 coding sequence is TGTGCCAGCATACGCGGGGGGGCCACGAACGGGGAGCTGTTTTTT.

The chain joins TRBV9 to TRBJ1-3, with a tentative D call TRBD1 (6 bases). The germline V and J ends were trimmed by 0 bases and 2 bases, with 12 bases remaining between them. Germline V gene sequence: CDR1 SGDLS, CDR2 YYNGEE. The CDR3 is made up of 16 amino acids. In DNA form, the CDR3 reads TGTGCCAGCAGCGTAGGACCAGGGGCGGCTGGAAACACCATATATTTT. Protein sequence: CASSVGPGAAGNTIYF.